This entry lists 29 T cell receptor beta chains sequenced from one sample in a study of spatial heterogeneity in lung cancer. Time point meaning: sample taken at primary tumor resection. Study results and limitations: Tumor mutation counts were tracked by expanded intratumoral alpha and beta TCR counts.

TCRdb fed the 5' RACE reads into MiXCR, producing one record per CDR3 protein. The profile shows about 9,300 distinct CDR3 sequences, approximately 6% of them singletons. These receptors are not linked to any known antigen. This specimen was lung tumor tissue, taken at surgery. These receptors were taken from a male donor with early-stage non-small cell lung cancer.

This clonotype has only a few counts. The chain has TRBV14 and TRBJ2-1, with 10 bases aligning to TRBD2. With 1 base clipped from V and 5 bases from J, the junction kept 20 bases outside the gene matches. The CDR3 is 21 amino acids. Germline assignment: CDR1 SGHDN and CDR2 FVKESK. The CDR3 nucleotides are TGTGCCAGCAGCCAAGCCGGGACGGCCCAGATAGCGGGGGGTCGGAACAATGAGCAGTTCTTC. Translated: CASSQAGTAQIAGGRNNEQFF.

This clonotype showed up many times. As DNA, the CDR3 is TGTGCCACCAGCAGGGAAGGGGCATCTAGCTATGGCTACACCTTC. This gives the protein CATSREGASSYGYTF. The chain recombines TRBV15 with TRBJ1-2; D perhaps matches TRBD1 (5 bases). The CDR3 spans 15 residues. Germline CDR1 is LNHNV and CDR2 is YYDKDF (reference sequence). The germline V and J ends were trimmed by 3 bases and 4 bases, with 15 bases remaining between them.

This clonotype was observed many times. The chain combines TRBV6-5 with TRBJ1-1, with 7 bases matching TRBD1. The germline V gene has CDR1 MNHEY and CDR2 SVGAGI. J gave up 0 bases and V 6 bases, and 7 bases lay outside the gene matches. The CDR3 spans 15 residues. CDR3 residues: CASRSGQEMNTEAFF. The CDR3 nucleotides read TGTGCCAGCAGGTCTGGACAGGAGATGAACACTGAAGCTTTCTTT.

This clonotype has a count of ten or more. J is TRBJ1-1 and V is TRBV7-2; tentatively, D is TRBD1 (6 bases). Trimming removed 1 base from V and 5 bases from J, with 14 bases in between. The length of the CDR3 is 15 residues. Per germline, CDR1 SGHTA and CDR2 FQGNSA. CDR3 amino acids: CASSLGGEGETEAFF. In nucleotides, the CDR3 is TGTGCCAGCAGCTTAGGCGGGGAGGGGGAAACTGAAGCTTTCTTT. The entire variable domain, with the rest obtained from reference TRBV7-2 and TRBJ1-1, is as follows: GAGVSQSPSNKVTEKGKDVELRCDPISGHTALYWYRQSLGQGLEFLIYFQGNSAPDKSGLPSDRFSAERTGGSVSTLTIQRTQQEDSAVYLCASSLGGEGETEAFFGQGTRLTVV.

This clonotype was counted at least ten times. The V call is TRBV3-1, the J call TRBJ1-1; no clear D gene. Germline CDR1 reads LGHDT; CDR2 reads YNNKEL (reference sequence). V was trimmed by 2 bases and J by 3 bases, leaving 4 bases between them. The CDR3 loop spans 12 amino acids. CDR3 protein: CASSQLHTEAFF. Here the CDR3 DNA reads TGTGCCAGCAGCCAACTACACACTGAAGCTTTCTTT.

In this sample, this clonotype turned up many times. This chain joins TRBV5-1 and TRBJ2-7, with unresolved D. Germline CDR1 SGHRS, CDR2 YFSETQ. The CDR3 length is 12 residues. The V gene lost 4 bases and the J gene lost 4 bases, with 9 bases spanning the gap. The CDR3 sequence: CASSPFGYEQYF. The CDR3 DNA follows: TGCGCCAGCAGCCCCTTCGGATACGAGCAGTACTTC.

By share of the sample, this clonotype is medium-sized. This sequence joins TRBV20-1 and TRBJ2-7, with 9 bases matching TRBD1. Germline CDR1 DFQATT, CDR2 SNEGSKA (reference sequence). The CDR3 length is 12 residues. With 7 bases clipped from V and 4 bases from J, the junction kept 5 bases outside the gene matches. In nucleotides, the CDR3 is TGCAGTGGGGGACAGGGCAGATACGAGCAGTACTTC. This sequence encodes CSGGQGRYEQYF.

By its share, this clonotype is medium-sized (0.01 to 0.1%). The CDR3 nucleotides read TGTGCCAGCAGCCCAGTATACACCGGGGAGCTGTTTTTT. Its translation: CASSPVYTGELFF. The J gene is TRBJ2-2, the V gene TRBV5-6; D remains unclear. V lost 4 bases and J lost 3, with 7 bases in between. The CDR3 length is 13 residues. Germline CDR1 is SGHDT and CDR2 is YYEEEE.

There are many counts of this clonotype. The chain uses TRBV23-1 and TRBJ2-3; D is unresolved. TRBV23-1 is an ORF, and what it does is uncertain. Trimming stripped 2 bases from V and 0 bases from J, with 9 bases between. This CDR3 is 15 amino acids long. CDR3 amino acids: CASSQGVSSTDTQYF. CDR3 DNA: TGCGCCAGCAGTCAAGGGGTCTCTAGCACAGATACGCAGTATTTT.

This clonotype was seen many times. The chain links TRBV9 to TRBJ1-5, with no clear D. The CDR3 extends over 13 amino acids. Germline assignment: CDR1 SGDLS and CDR2 YYNGEE. V was trimmed by 3 bases and J by 3 bases, leaving 7 bases between them. DNA of the CDR3: TGTGCCAGCAGCGCCACAGCCAATCAGCCCCAGCATTTT. This sequence encodes CASSATANQPQHF.

As concerns this clonotype: Possible read error: a much larger clone is one base away. This chain joins TRBV2 and TRBJ2-1; TRBD2 matches at 9 bases. J was trimmed by 10 bases and V by 1 base; bases with no gene match: 8. This CDR3 is 15 amino acids long. Germline V gene data show CDR1 as SNHLY and CDR2 as FYNNEI. The CDR3 DNA reads TGTGCCAGCAGTGAAGGGAGAGAAGCGGGGGGAGAGCAGTTCTTC. This gives the protein CASSEGREAGGEQFF.

The genes are TRBV4-1 and TRBJ1-3; TRBD1 aligns across 7 bases. V lost 0 bases and J lost 4; bases outside the gene matches: 6. The V gene's germline CDR1 is MGHRA and CDR2 YSYEKL. This CDR3 region has 16 residues. This CDR3 reads CASSQDEAGGGNTIYF. The CDR3 region has the DNA TGCGCCAGCAGCCAAGATGAGGCAGGGGGAGGAAACACCATATATTTT.

This clonotype occurred a few times. The chain uses TRBV5-5 and TRBJ2-5; 9 positions agree with TRBD2. The germline V gene encodes CDR1 SGHKS and CDR2 YYEKEE (reference sequence). This CDR3 spans 16 amino acids. J lost 2 bases, V lost 1 base, and 6 bases had no gene match. CDR3 nucleotides: TGTGCCAGCAGCTTGTCTCCTAGCGGGGTACAAGAGACCCAGTACTTC. Protein product: CASSLSPSGVQETQYF.

The V gene is TRBV10-3, the J gene TRBJ2-3; D gene unclear. Germline-derived CDR1 and CDR2 are ENHRY and SYGVKD. This CDR3 is 14 amino acids long. V was trimmed by 2 bases and J by 6 bases, leaving 12 bases between them. CDR3 DNA: TGTGCCATCAGTGAGCTAGGGCCCCAGGATACGCAGTATTTT. Its translation: CAISELGPQDTQYF.

The chain is built from TRBV12-3 or TRBV12-4 and TRBJ2-7; D uncertain. This CDR3 contains 13 residues. Trimming removed 4 bases from V and 5 bases from J, with 12 bases in between. CDR3 DNA sequence: TGTGCCAGCAGTTACTACGACACCAACGAGCAGTACTTC. Protein sequence: CASSYYDTNEQYF.

This clonotype is labeled as medium-sized. The chain joins TRBV6-5 to TRBJ2-1; D call uncertain. CDR1 MNHEY and CDR2 SVGAGI come from the germline V gene. The CDR3 sequence is 13 residues long. V was clipped by 4 bases and J by 5 bases, with 9 bases between them. The CDR3 loop reads CASSSWQDNEQFF. In DNA form, the CDR3 reads TGTGCCAGCAGTTCGTGGCAGGACAATGAGCAGTTCTTC.

In its sample, this clonotype was seen many times. The V gene is TRBV4-2, the J gene TRBJ2-2; 11 bases fit TRBD2. The V segment lost 0 bases and the J segment 5 bases; nucleotides outside the gene matches: 11. The length of the CDR3 is 19 residues. Germline CDR1 reads LGHNA; CDR2 reads YNFKEQ. CDR3 in DNA: TGTGCCAGCAGCCAAGATTTCAATCTAGCGGGGGGATCTACCGGGGAGCTGTTTTTT. Its protein product is CASSQDFNLAGGSTGELFF.

This clonotype was seen repeatedly, ten times or more. CDR3 sequence (DNA): TGTGCCAGCTCAGATTGGGGCGGGCAAGGCCAAGAGACCCAGTACTTC. Translated, it gives CASSDWGGQGQETQYF. The chain carries TRBV18 and TRBJ2-5; D possibly matches TRBD1 or TRBD2 (5 bases each). V dropped 5 bases and J dropped 1 base, with 17 bases sitting between them. The CDR3 loop spans 16 amino acids. Germline CDR1 reads KGHSH; CDR2 reads LQKENI.

In this sample, this clonotype turned up a few times. V is TRBV7-8 and J is TRBJ1-5; D unclear. The germline CDR1 and CDR2 sequences are SGHVS and FQNEAQ. The CDR3 contains 15 residues. The germline V and J ends were trimmed by 1 base and 6 bases, with 13 bases remaining between them. The chain's CDR3 is CASSLDAGFGQPQHF. The CDR3 bases are TGTGCCAGCAGCTTAGATGCTGGGTTCGGTCAGCCCCAGCATTTT. The full variable domain, in which reference TRBV7-8 and TRBJ1-5 provide the parts outside the CDR3, is GAGVSQSPRYKVAKRGQDVALRCDPISGHVSLFWYQQALGQGPEFLTYFQNEAQLDKSGLPSDRFFAERPEGSVSTLKIQRTQQEDSAVYLCASSLDAGFGQPQHFGDGTRLSIL.

This chain connects TRBV7-2 to TRBJ2-3; D ambiguous. V lost 1 base to trimming and J lost 12 bases, with 11 bases between them. This CDR3 contains 12 residues. Germline CDR1 SGHTA, CDR2 FQGNSA. CDR3 bases: TGTGCCAGCAGCTTAGGTGGTGGGAACCAGTATTTT. Residues: CASSLGGGNQYF.

This clonotype was seen at least ten times. This chain uses TRBV18 with TRBJ2-5; the D is unclear. Germline V gives CDR1 KGHSH, CDR2 LQKENI. The ends were cut back, 3 bases at V and 2 bases at J, with 7 bases in the middle. The CDR3 is 13 residues long. The CDR3 nucleotides are TGTGCCAGCTCACCGGCAATTCAAGAGACCCAGTACTTC. Translated, it gives CASSPAIQETQYF. Together with reference TRBV18 and TRBJ2-5, the CDR3 gives the full variable domain: NAGVMQNPRHLVRRRGQEARLRCSPMKGHSHVYWYRQLPEEGLKFMVYLQKENIIDESGMPKERFSAEFPKEGPSILRIQQVVRGDSAAYFCASSPAIQETQYFGPGTRLLVL.

A note on this clonotype: A single base separates this from a much larger clone, so it may be a read error. This sequence joins TRBV7-2 and TRBJ2-3; 8 bases are shared with TRBD2. V was pared by 11 bases and J by 2 bases, with 6 bases of the junction left unmatched. The CDR3 extends over 13 amino acids. Per the germline V gene, CDR1 is SGHTA and CDR2 is FQGNSA. This chain's CDR3 is CAGSGGNTDTQYF. The CDR3 bases are TGTGCCGGATCGGGGGGGAACACAGATACGCAGTATTTT.

This clonotype was recorded at least ten times. The chain uses TRBV21-1 and TRBJ2-3; the table's D call, TRBD1, has no DNA check behind it. TRBV21-1 has pseudogene status. The CDR3 has 17 residues. This CDR3 is CASSPWGDESSTDTQYF. The CDR3, as DNA: TGTGCCAGCAGCCCCTGGGGGGATGAATCTAGCACAGATACGCAGTATTTT.

The table lists this clonotype with many counts. This chain links TRBV5-4 with TRBJ1-6; maybe TRBD1 (6 bases). Between the trimmed V and J ends, which lost 4 bases and 6 bases, there was a span of 17 bases. Germline-derived CDR1 and CDR2 are SGHNT and YYREEE (reference sequence). The CDR3 totals 16 residues. CDR3: CASSPGQGSSNSPLHF. CDR3 coding DNA: TGTGCCAGCAGCCCAGGGCAGGGGTCATCTAATTCACCCCTCCACTTT.

The chain is built from TRBV2 and TRBJ1-4; TRBD1 might be the D (5 bases). CDR3 length equals 14 residues. With 4 bases removed from V and 7 bases from J, the gap between germline ends came to 13 bases. In germline, CDR1 is SNHLY, CDR2 FYNNEI. The CDR3: CASSGGAGREKLFF. The CDR3 DNA follows: TGTGCCAGCAGTGGAGGGGCAGGACGTGAAAAACTGTTTTTT.

This chain uses TRBV5-5 with TRBJ1-1, with a possible D match to TRBD1 (5 bases). V was cut by 4 bases and J by 2 bases, with 9 bases left in between. The CDR3 has 13 amino acids. Germline CDR1 SGHKS, CDR2 YYEKEE (reference sequence). The CDR3, as DNA: TGTGCCAGCAGCCGCAGGGTAAACACTGAAGCTTTCTTT. Protein sequence: CASSRRVNTEAFF.

This clonotype was picked up many times. The V and J genes are TRBV27 and TRBJ2-3; tentative D call: TRBD2 (7 bases). CDR1 is MNHEY and CDR2 is SMNVEV in the germline V gene (reference sequence). V was cut by 0 bases and J by 2 bases, with 12 bases left in between. The CDR3 runs 16 residues. CDR3 protein: CASSLSRGAFTDTQYF. The CDR3 DNA reads as TGTGCCAGCAGTTTATCCCGGGGGGCCTTCACAGATACGCAGTATTTT.

This clonotype was recorded at least ten times. J is TRBJ1-4 and V is TRBV5-6, with 8 bases aligning to TRBD1. The CDR3 covers 14 residues. The trim removed 3 bases at V and 8 bases at J, leaving 6 bases unmatched. Germline V lookup: CDR1 SGHDT, CDR2 YYEEEE. The CDR3 sequence is CASSYGQGSEKLFF. The CDR3 DNA reads as TGTGCCAGCAGCTACGGACAGGGCTCGGAAAAACTGTTTTTT. Using reference TRBV5-6 and TRBJ1-4 for the parts outside the CDR3, the full variable domain is DAGVTQSPTHLIKTRGQQVTLRCSPKSGHDTVSWYQQALGQGPQFIFQYYEEEERQRGNFPDRFSGHQFPNYSSELNVNALLLGDSALYLCASSYGQGSEKLFFGSGTQLSVL.

This clonotype was counted a few times. The chain has TRBV5-1 and TRBJ1-4, with no clear D. V lost 3 bases and J lost 2, with 11 bases in between. The length of the CDR3 is 15 residues. Germline-derived CDR1 and CDR2 are SGHRS and YFSETQ. CDR3: CASSSGGGTNEKLFF. CDR3 in DNA: TGCGCCAGCAGCTCAGGAGGCGGGACTAATGAAAAACTGTTTTTT.